These 27 T cell receptor beta chains were all obtained from the same sample, sequenced in a study of T cell responses to AZD1222 COVID-19 vaccine. The table came from immunoSEQ multiplex PCR; TCRdb's copy has only in-frame clones and leaves some out. Of around 150,000 clones listed, roughly 90% are singletons. This specimen was peripheral blood, taken on day 0 of AZD1222 vaccination. The source of these receptors is an adult in good health.

This chain connects TRBV30 to TRBJ2-7; D is perhaps TRBD2 (5 bases). CDR3 size: 16 residues. Germline V lookup: CDR1 GTSNPN, CDR2 SVGIG (reference sequence). V lost 3 bases, J lost 4 bases, and 22 bases lay in between. The CDR3 DNA reads TGTGCCTGGAGCCTACCGGGGAGCGTAAACCGATACGAGCAGTACTTC. Protein sequence: CAWSLPGSVNRYEQYF.

The chain has TRBV3-1 (or the pseudogene TRBV3-2) and TRBJ2-1, with D tentatively TRBD1 (6 bases). V lost 1 base and J lost 5, with 9 bases in between. The CDR3 runs 14 residues. Germline CDR1 reads LGHDT; CDR2 reads YNNKEL (reference sequence). The CDR3: CASSQVGTNNEQFF. The CDR3 DNA reads TGTGCCAGCAGCCAAGTCGGGACAAACAATGAGCAGTTCTTC.

This clone has only a few counts. CDR3 nucleotide sequence: TGTGCCAGCAGCGCAGCTCTCTACGAGCAGTACTTC. This codes for CASSAALYEQYF. V gene TRBV5-5 combines with J gene TRBJ2-7; D ambiguous. From germline, CDR1 is SGHKS and CDR2 YYEKEE (reference sequence). This CDR3 has 12 amino acids. V was pared by 4 bases and J by 3 bases, with 8 bases between.

The rearrangement joins TRBV4-2 to TRBJ2-1, with 7 bases fitting TRBD2. J was trimmed by 5 bases and V by 7 bases; bases with no gene match: 8. Germline-derived CDR1 and CDR2 are LGHNA and YNFKEQ. The CDR3 spans 14 residues. CDR3: CASKIGLADNEQFF. For the CDR3, the DNA is TGTGCCAGCAAGATAGGGCTAGCGGACAATGAGCAGTTCTTC.

This rearrangement joins TRBV28 to TRBJ1-5, with TRBD1 matching over 11 bases. The trim removed 6 bases at V and 2 bases at J, leaving 6 bases unmatched. The length of the CDR3 is 16 residues. Germline V gene data show CDR1 as MDHEN and CDR2 as SYDVKM. The CDR3 reads CASRLGQGAGNQPQHF. The CDR3 DNA is TGTGCCAGCAGATTAGGACAGGGGGCAGGCAATCAGCCCCAGCATTTT.

The V and J genes are TRBV28 and TRBJ2-4; D not certain. Germline V gives CDR1 MDHEN, CDR2 SYDVKM. Trimming pared 3 bases from V and 1 base from J, leaving 10 bases between. The CDR3 totals 15 residues. For the CDR3, the DNA is TGTGCCAGCAGTTTTCCCCCTGCGGCCAAAAACATTCAGTACTTC. The encoded protein is CASSFPPAAKNIQYF.

This sequence joins TRBV7-2 and TRBJ2-1, with D maybe TRBD1 (6 bases). The V gene lost 0 bases and the J gene lost 6 bases, with 15 bases spanning the gap. Per germline, CDR1 SGHTA and CDR2 FQGNSA. This CDR3 region has 16 residues. CDR3 DNA: TGTGCCAGCAGCTTAGCCGGCGACTTAGGGGGCAATGAGCAGTTCTTC. Its protein product is CASSLAGDLGGNEQFF. The full variable domain, its missing parts supplied by reference TRBV7-2 and TRBJ2-1, is GAGVSQSPSNKVTEKGKDVELRCDPISGHTALYWYRQSLGQGLEFLIYFQGNSAPDKSGLPSDRFSAERTGGSVSTLTIQRTQQEDSAVYLCASSLAGDLGGNEQFFGPGTRLTVL.

The rearrangement joins TRBV6-5 to TRBJ2-7; D uncertain. CDR3 size: 13 residues. CDR1 MNHEY and CDR2 SVGAGI come from the germline V gene. The V and J ends lost 5 bases and 6 bases respectively, with 14 bases between them. The DNA for the CDR3 is TGTGCCAGCAGTCCTTATGACATCTCCGAGCAGTACTTC. Translating it yields CASSPYDISEQYF.

The J gene is TRBJ1-2, the V gene TRBV30; weak D call: TRBD1 (6 bases). V lost 2 bases and J lost 3, with 13 bases in between. The germline V gene has CDR1 GTSNPN and CDR2 SVGIG (reference sequence). The CDR3 length is 14 residues. The CDR3 loop reads CAWSPRWGHYGYTF. The CDR3 DNA sequence: TGTGCCTGGAGTCCACGATGGGGGCACTATGGCTACACCTTC.

The chain employs TRBV5-1 and TRBJ1-4; D remains ambiguous. CDR1 is SGHRS, CDR2 YFSETQ, per germline. This CDR3 comprises 14 residues. Trimming cost V 0 bases and J 7 bases, with 10 bases left between them. In DNA form, the CDR3 reads TGCGCCAGCAGCTTGGGACACGGCGGTGAAAAACTGTTTTTT. It encodes CASSLGHGGEKLFF.

V usage is TRBV5-5 and J usage is TRBJ2-1; 7 nucleotides match TRBD1. The CDR3 consists of 15 residues. Germline CDR1 is SGHKS and CDR2 is YYEKEE (reference sequence). V lost 1 base to trimming and J lost 7 bases; unmatched junction nucleotides: 8. CDR3 nucleotide sequence: TGTGCCAGCAGCTTGAATTCCCAGGGGGTAAATGAGCAGTTCTTC. It encodes CASSLNSQGVNEQFF.

The genes are TRBV4-2 and TRBJ2-1; possibly TRBD1 or TRBD2 for D (6 bases each). The germline V gene encodes CDR1 LGHNA and CDR2 YNFKEQ. The V and J ends lost 0 bases and 8 bases respectively, with 14 bases between them. The CDR3 runs to 15 residues. DNA of the CDR3: TGTGCCAGCAGCCAAGATAAGGGGGGCCCCGATGAGCAGTTCTTC. Translation: CASSQDKGGPDEQFF.

This rearrangement joins TRBV2 to TRBJ2-6; TRBD1 agrees at 9 bases. Germline CDR1 is SNHLY and CDR2 is FYNNEI. The CDR3 sequence is 17 residues long. The V gene end was trimmed by 6 bases and the J gene end by 0 bases; junction bases not matched to a gene: 6. CDR3 bases: TGTGCCAGCAGGGGACAGGGAGACGTCTCTGGGGCCAACGTCCTGACTTTC. Its translation is CASRGQGDVSGANVLTF.

The gene calls are TRBV30 and TRBJ2-2; no clear D. This CDR3 is built from 11 residues. The ends were cut back, 3 bases at V and 8 bases at J, with 7 bases in the middle. The germline V gene has CDR1 GTSNPN and CDR2 SVGIG (reference sequence). The CDR3, as DNA: TGTGCCTGGAGCCCTGGGGGGGAGCTGTTTTTT. Its translation: CAWSPGGELFF.

This chain joins TRBV10-3 and TRBJ2-7, with 9 positions matching TRBD2. This CDR3 spans 16 amino acids. Germline V lookup: CDR1 ENHRY, CDR2 SYGVKD. V was pared by 0 bases and J by 2 bases, with 5 bases of the junction left unmatched. The CDR3 coding sequence is TGTGCCATCAGTGAGTCACTCGGCGGGGGGGCCTACGAGCAGTACTTC. This translates into CAISESLGGGAYEQYF.

This clone is deemed medium-sized. The chain uses TRBV27 and TRBJ2-1; 8 nucleotides match TRBD1. Germline values: CDR1 MNHEY, CDR2 SMNVEV (reference sequence). V was pared by 0 bases and J by 9 bases, with 1 base of the junction left unmatched. CDR3 length: 13 residues. CDR3 protein: CASSLSDRAEQFF. CDR3 nucleotide sequence: TGTGCCAGCAGTTTATCGGACAGGGCTGAGCAGTTCTTC.

The J gene is TRBJ2-7, the V gene TRBV6-1; tentatively, D is TRBD2 (6 bases). There are 12 residues in the CDR3. The V end was cut by 2 bases, the J end by 4 bases, with 6 bases between. CDR1 MNHNS and CDR2 SASEGT come from the germline V gene. The CDR3 region has the DNA TGTGCCAGCAGTGAACGGGGGTACGAGCAGTACTTC. Its protein product is CASSERGYEQYF.

The chain links TRBV9 to TRBJ1-1; 10 nucleotides line up with TRBD1. The germline V gene has CDR1 SGDLS and CDR2 YYNGEE. V was clipped by 4 bases and J by 1 base; unmatched bases: 7. This CDR3 has 16 amino acids. In nucleotides, the CDR3 is TGTGCCAGCAGCTCGGGGACAGGGGCTAGGAACACTGAAGCTTTCTTT. This translates into CASSSGTGARNTEAFF.

The chain recombines TRBV20-1 with TRBJ1-2; D is uncertain. The V gene's germline CDR1 is DFQATT and CDR2 SNEGSKA (reference sequence). This CDR3 comprises 13 residues. The germline V and J ends were trimmed by 3 bases and 3 bases, with 11 bases remaining between them. CDR3 protein: CSASPPSDYGYTF. The CDR3 DNA sequence: TGCAGTGCTAGTCCCCCGTCAGACTATGGCTACACCTTC.

The chain employs TRBV2 and TRBJ2-2; 8 bases fit TRBD1. V dropped 3 bases and J dropped 0; count of bases not matched to a gene: 3. CDR1 and CDR2 from the germline V gene are SNHLY and FYNNEI. The length of the CDR3 is 16 residues. The CDR3 nucleotides are TGTGCCAGCAGTGAGCAGGGGGCCTCGAACACCGGGGAGCTGTTTTTT. Its translation is CASSEQGASNTGELFF.

The chain couples TRBV20-1 to TRBJ2-1; D is unclear. Germline loops: CDR1 DFQATT, CDR2 SNEGSKA (reference sequence). The V end was cut by 6 bases, the J end by 7 bases, with 7 bases between. The CDR3 is 10 amino acids. For the CDR3, the DNA is TGCAGTGCGGTCATTAATGAGCAGTTCTTC. Translation gives CSAVINEQFF.

The chain employs TRBV12-3 or TRBV12-4 and TRBJ1-4; D unresolved. Trimming shortened V by 5 bases and J by 4 bases, and 2 bases separated the two germline ends. The CDR3 runs to 11 residues. The CDR3 reads CASSVNEKLFF. The CDR3 DNA follows: TGTGCCAGCAGTGTTAATGAAAAACTGTTTTTT.

V usage is TRBV5-1 and J usage is TRBJ1-6; 9 bases align to TRBD1. This CDR3 has 16 residues. V gave up 4 bases and J gave up 7 bases; unmatched junction bases: 9. Germline V CDR1 and CDR2: SGHRS, YFSETQ. For the CDR3, the DNA is TGCGCCAGCAGCGTAACCCGGGGACAGGGAAATTCACCCCTCCACTTT. It encodes CASSVTRGQGNSPLHF.

A single count supports this clone. The chain is built from TRBV25-1 and TRBJ1-5, with D hard to call. This CDR3 is 13 amino acids long. Per the germline V gene, CDR1 is MGHDK and CDR2 is SYGVNS. Trimming removed 5 bases from V and 3 bases from J, with 8 bases in between. The chain's CDR3 is CASSLGTNQPQHF. CDR3 DNA: TGTGCCAGCAGTCTCGGTACCAATCAGCCCCAGCATTTT.

The genes are TRBV13 and TRBJ1-1, with 8 bases identical to TRBD1. The CDR3 covers 13 residues. CDR1 and CDR2 from the germline V gene are PRHDT and FYEKMQ (reference sequence). J gave up 6 bases and V 4 bases, and 4 bases lay outside the gene matches. The CDR3 protein is CASSSRGPSEAFF. Here the CDR3 DNA reads TGTGCCAGCAGCTCCAGGGGGCCGTCTGAAGCTTTCTTT. Drawing the rest from reference TRBV13 and TRBJ1-1, the complete variable domain is AAGVIQSPRHLIKEKRETATLKCYPIPRHDTVYWYQQGPGQDPQFLISFYEKMQSDKGSIPDRFSAQQFSDYHSELNMSSLELGDSALYFCASSSRGPSEAFFGQGTRLTVV.

The chain combines TRBV27 with TRBJ1-4; 7 bases align to TRBD1. The CDR3 sequence is 15 residues long. The germline CDR1 and CDR2 sequences are MNHEY and SMNVEV (reference sequence). J was trimmed by 1 base and V by 5 bases; bases with no gene match: 4. The chain's CDR3 is CASSPTGVTNEKLFF. CDR3 nucleotides: TGTGCCAGCAGTCCTACAGGGGTAACTAATGAAAAACTGTTTTTT.

The V call is TRBV27, the J call TRBJ1-1, with D unresolved. The ends were cut back, 6 bases at V and 5 bases at J, with 7 bases in the middle. Per germline, CDR1 MNHEY and CDR2 SMNVEV (reference sequence). There are 11 residues in the CDR3. The DNA of the CDR3 is TGTGCCAGCAGAGGGCGAACTGAAGCTTTCTTT. Amino acid sequence: CASRGRTEAFF.